Listed here are 17 T cell receptor beta chains from one sample, sequenced in a study of CD8 T cells in Susac syndrome (dated by TCRdb to between 2017 and 2020). The library was produced with the immunoSEQ multiplex PCR assay. RNA was extracted using the RNeasy kit, and about 0.45 to 1 ug of the RNA was reverse transcribed with random hexamers. The raw public reads went through TCRdb reprocessing: fastp at Q25, MiXCR clone calling, in-frame beta chains kept. A single entry per CDR3 protein holds the most common genes and DNA from its merged rows. This sample gives 250,000 to 300,000 distinct CDR3 sequences in total; around 89% of them show up just once. The leading ten clones occupy around 0.18% of the sample. The sequenced material came from CD8+ T cells from PBMCs. The receptor source for this set is a human donor with multiple sclerosis.

The rearrangement uses TRBV2 and TRBJ2-7; a possible D gene is TRBD1 (6 bases). Per germline, CDR1 SNHLY and CDR2 FYNNEI. The CDR3 has 14 amino acids. Between the trimmed V and J ends, which lost 3 bases and 4 bases, there was a span of 13 bases. In DNA, the CDR3 is TGTGCCAGCAGTGAGGCCAGGGGAATGTACGAGCAGTACTTC. It encodes CASSEARGMYEQYF.

The chain recombines TRBV6-1 with TRBJ2-7, with a tentative D call TRBD1 (7 bases). Trimming removed 6 bases at V and 4 bases at J, with 22 bases between. The CDR3 runs 16 residues. Per the germline V gene, CDR1 is MNHNS and CDR2 is SASEGT. The CDR3 sequence: CASSPGGRTGVYEQYF. DNA of the CDR3: TGTGCCAGCAGCCCCGGGGGACGGACAGGAGTTTACGAGCAGTACTTC.

This clonotype came up a few times. The gene calls are TRBV7-8 and TRBJ2-2, with 8 bases lining up with TRBD1. CDR1 and CDR2 from the germline V gene are SGHVS and FQNEAQ. With V trimmed by 5 bases and J by 1 base, 6 bases remained unmatched. CDR3 length: 16 amino acids. CDR3 sequence (DNA): TGTGCCAGCAGCCCTAGGACAGGGATGAACACCGGGGAGCTGTTTTTT. Translated: CASSPRTGMNTGELFF.

J is TRBJ2-1 and V is TRBV24-1; D gene ambiguous. This CDR3 has 13 residues. Trimming removed 4 bases from V and 8 bases from J, with 11 bases in between. Per germline, CDR1 KGHDR and CDR2 SFDVKD. The CDR3 DNA reads as TGTGCCACCAGTGACCCATACTCCTATGAGCAGTTCTTC. Its translation is CATSDPYSYEQFF.

The gene calls are TRBV29-1 and TRBJ1-2; 9 bases line up with TRBD1. The J segment lost 0 bases and the V segment lost 5 bases, leaving 7 bases of the junction unmatched. CDR1 and CDR2 (germline): SQVTM, ANQGSEA. This CDR3 comprises 15 residues. CDR3 sequence (DNA): TGCAGCGTTCGCCGGGACAGGGAATCTAACTATGGCTACACCTTC. This translates into CSVRRDRESNYGYTF.

This clonotype appeared once. The chain is built from TRBV12-3 or TRBV12-4 and TRBJ1-3; D remains unclear. The CDR3 covers 13 residues. Trimming stripped 7 bases from V and 6 bases from J, with 13 bases between. Here the CDR3 reads CASMTSLENTIYF. The CDR3 nucleotides read TGTGCCAGCATGACTTCTCTGGAAAACACCATATATTTT.

The chain recombines TRBV29-1 with TRBJ2-7; D gene unclear. V lost 2 bases and J 6 bases, leaving 8 bases between the germline ends. Looked up from germline, CDR1 is SQVTM and CDR2 is ANQGSEA. This CDR3 has 11 residues. The chain's CDR3 is CSVERFGEQYF. The DNA for the CDR3 is TGCAGCGTTGAAAGGTTTGGCGAGCAGTACTTC.

The rearrangement uses TRBV29-1 and TRBJ1-2; 8 bases match TRBD1. Trimming removed 0 bases from V and 8 bases from J; junction bases left unmatched: 5. CDR1 SQVTM and CDR2 ANQGSEA come from the germline V gene. The CDR3 extends over 13 amino acids. The CDR3 loop is CSVEDPAGGGYTF. The CDR3 DNA is TGCAGCGTTGAAGATCCGGCAGGGGGCGGCTACACCTTC.

The chain joins TRBV15 to TRBJ2-4, with 7 bases matching TRBD1. V lost 2 bases to trimming and J lost 1 base; unmatched junction nucleotides: 8. In germline, CDR1 is LNHNV, CDR2 YYDKDF (reference sequence). The CDR3 contains 17 residues. This CDR3 reads CATSRPPRGFAKNIQYF. In DNA, the CDR3 is TGTGCCACCAGCAGACCTCCCAGGGGGTTTGCCAAAAACATTCAGTACTTC.

V gene TRBV11-2 combines with J gene TRBJ2-1; D is uncertain. V lost 1 base to trimming and J lost 12 bases, with 7 bases between them. The CDR3 has 11 residues. Germline CDR1 SGHAT, CDR2 FQNNGV. The CDR3 DNA reads as TGTGCCAGCAGCTTAGGTAGAGCGCAGTTCTTC. This codes for CASSLGRAQFF. Together with reference TRBV11-2 and TRBJ2-1, the CDR3 gives the full variable domain: EAGVAQSPRYKIIEKRQSVAFWCNPISGHATLYWYQQILGQGPKLLIQFQNNGVVDDSQLPKDRFSAERLKGVDSTLKIQPAKLEDSAVYLCASSLGRAQFFGPGTRLTVL.

V usage is TRBV12-3 or TRBV12-4 and J usage is TRBJ2-7, with D possibly being TRBD1 (6 bases). The CDR3 covers 14 residues. Trimming shortened V by 4 bases and J by 3 bases, and 13 bases separated the two germline ends. CDR3 sequence (DNA): TGTGCCAGCAGTTCCGGGACACTGGTCTACGAGCAGTACTTC. This codes for CASSSGTLVYEQYF.

The sample holds a few counts of this clonotype. V is TRBV2 and J is TRBJ1-5; 9 bases are shared with TRBD1. The germline CDR1 and CDR2 sequences are SNHLY and FYNNEI. The CDR3 is 13 amino acids. J lost 2 bases, V lost 8 bases, and 1 base had no gene match. CDR3 nucleotides: TGTGCCAGCTGGGACAGGGGCAATCAGCCCCAGCATTTT. Its translation: CASWDRGNQPQHF.

This chain links TRBV19 with TRBJ2-1; possible D gene TRBD2, 7 bases. Germline values: CDR1 LNHDA, CDR2 SQIVND (reference sequence). The length of the CDR3 is 14 residues. Trimming removed 3 bases from V and 8 bases from J, with 14 bases in between. CDR3 loop: CASSIVAGADEQFF. The CDR3 DNA sequence: TGTGCCAGTAGTATTGTGGCGGGGGCTGATGAGCAGTTCTTC.

The chain has TRBV5-1 and TRBJ2-7; tentatively, D is TRBD1 (5 bases). Trimming cost V 0 bases and J 0 bases, with 13 bases left between them. The CDR3 totals 16 residues. Germline CDR1 reads SGHRS; CDR2 reads YFSETQ. The CDR3 here is CASSLGQGWSSYEQYF. The CDR3 DNA sequence: TGCGCCAGCAGCTTGGGGCAGGGATGGAGCTCCTACGAGCAGTACTTC.

V is TRBV4-2 and J is TRBJ2-1; possibly TRBD2 for D (6 bases). Trimming pared 0 bases from V and 6 bases from J, leaving 15 bases between. The V gene's germline CDR1 is LGHNA and CDR2 YNFKEQ. The CDR3 totals 16 residues. In nucleotides, the CDR3 is TGTGCCAGCAGCCAAGAGGGGACTGGAGGCCCCAATGAGCAGTTCTTC. The encoded protein is CASSQEGTGGPNEQFF.

Here the CDR3 reads CAISEAGALTDTQYF. For the CDR3, the DNA is TGTGCCATCAGTGAAGCGGGGGCCCTCACAGATACGCAGTATTTT. The J gene is TRBJ2-3, the V gene TRBV10-3; 8 bases align to TRBD2. The CDR3 consists of 15 residues. V was clipped by 3 bases and J by 2 bases; unmatched bases: 4. Germline-derived CDR1 and CDR2 are ENHRY and SYGVKD.

The CDR3 here is CASSDPRGALEGYTF. In nucleotides, the CDR3 is TGTGCCAGCAGCGACCCACGAGGGGCCCTAGAAGGCTACACCTTC. The chain carries TRBV9 and TRBJ1-2; TRBD1 is a possible D gene (5 bases). Trimming took off 3 bases at V and 8 bases at J, with 20 bases between the two ends. The CDR3 is 15 amino acids. Germline CDR1 is SGDLS and CDR2 is YYNGEE.